The sequence of this TCR beta chain was determined in a study of identical twins. This CDR3 is built from 15 residues. V was pared by 3 bases and J by 0 bases, with 9 bases between. TCRdb reprocessed the 5' RACE reads via MiXCR and lists one record per CDR3 protein. The sample records approximately 280,000 distinct CDR3 sequences, about 8.1% being singletons. This sample also appeared in a second study, on yellow fever vaccine responses in identical twins.

The sequencing input was memory (CD45RO+) T cells sorted from blood. This sequence joins TRBV12-3 or TRBV12-4 and TRBJ2-4, with D perhaps TRBD2 (6 bases). The source is a woman aged 18-29 years in good health. CDR3 in amino acids: CASSFRLVAKNIQYF. The CDR3 nucleotides read TGTGCCAGCAGTTTCCGACTAGTAGCCAAAAACATTCAGTACTTC.